The present T cell receptor beta chain was sequenced within a study of blood T cell repertoires in COVID-19. The table came from immunoSEQ multiplex PCR; TCRdb's copy has only in-frame clones and leaves some out. The sample holds fewer than 400,000 clones, approximately 87% seen once. The CDR3 sequence is 13 residues long. Germline CDR1 MNHEY, CDR2 SMNVEV (reference sequence). V lost 3 bases, J lost 7 bases, and 12 bases lay in between. The sample taken for sequencing was PBMCs or T cells enriched from blood (not recorded which). V usage is TRBV27 and J usage is TRBJ2-5; tentatively, D is TRBD2 (6 bases). The TCR was taken from a woman between 45 and 65 years old who had recovered from COVID-19. For the CDR3, the DNA is TGTGCCAGCAGTTTGGGTCAGGGAGGGACCCAGTACTTC. Translated, it gives CASSLGQGGTQYF.